Listed below are T cell receptor beta chains from one sample, sequenced in a study of response to subunit inactivated influenza vaccine. In TCRdb, the RT-PCR reads were re-called with MiXCR into one record per CDR3 protein. The sample has hundreds of thousands of distinct CDR3 sequences, 14% seen once. Sequencing used PBMCs from blood, obtained around 15 days before vaccination. The origin of the receptors is a man aged 50 to 59 who received an inactivated influenza vaccine. Each CDR3 is given with its conserved first and last residue. The D gene is left open where the match is weak. A clone size is listed for some rows: how often the clone was seen (once, few, many), or a class if it is expanded.

abundance	d_gene	v_gene	j_gene	CDR3nt	CDR3aa
.	.	TRBV27	TRBJ2-5	TGTGCCAGCAGTTTCGTCCCCCAGGGCCGAGAGACCCAGTACTTC	CASSFVPQGRETQYF
few	.	TRBV12-3/TRBV12-4	TRBJ1-5	TGTGCCAGCAGTTCATTGGCGAATCAGCCCCAGCATTTT	CASSSLANQPQHF
many	TRBD1	TRBV7-9	TRBJ2-5	TGTGCCAGCAGTACAGGACAGGGAACGTTAGAGACCCAGTACTTC	CASSTGQGTLETQYF
many	TRBD2	TRBV20-1	TRBJ2-3	TGCAGTGCTAGTTATTTTGCGGGGGCAGATACGCAGTATTTT	CSASYFAGADTQYF
many	TRBD1	TRBV5-1	TRBJ1-1	TGCGCCAGCAGCTTAAGGCAGGGGGGGACTGAAGCTTTCTTT	CASSLRQGGTEAFF
.	.	TRBV20-1	TRBJ1-2	TGCAGTGCTGACAACCCCGCGACAGCGTATGGCTACACCTTC	CSADNPATAYGYTF
.	.	TRBV7-2	TRBJ1-4	TGTGCCAGCAGCTTAGTGGGGGCGGGTAATGAAAAACTGTTTTTT	CASSLVGAGNEKLFF
few	TRBD2	TRBV7-8	TRBJ2-7	TGTGCCAGCAGCCGATGGACTAGCGGGGGCTACGAGCAGTACTTC	CASSRWTSGGYEQYF
few	.	TRBV7-2	TRBJ2-7	TGTGCCAGCAGCGTAGCGACCGACTACGAGCAGTACTTC	CASSVATDYEQYF
many	.	TRBV18	TRBJ1-6	TGTGCCAGCTCACCTACGTTCGGCAATTCACCCCTCCACTTT	CASSPTFGNSPLHF
many	.	TRBV5-1	TRBJ2-5	TGCGCCAGCAGATTGACAGCACAAGAGACCCAGTACTTC	CASRLTAQETQYF
once	.	TRBV6-1	TRBJ1-4	TGTGCCAGCAGTGAAGTGCCTGCCGGGGGTGAAAAACTGTTTTTT	CASSEVPAGGEKLFF
few	TRBD2	TRBV7-6	TRBJ2-7	TGTGCCAGCAGCTTAGCTCCGGGACTAGCGGTCGGGATCTCCTACGAGCAGTACTTC	CASSLAPGLAVGISYEQYF
.	.	TRBV5-1	TRBJ2-6	TGCGCCAGCAGCTTGGTGTCAGTCTCTGGGGCCAACGTCCTGACTTTC	CASSLVSVSGANVLTF
few	.	TRBV11-2	TRBJ2-6	TGTGCCAGCAGCTTAGCGGGTTTTGGGGCCAACGTCCTGACTTTC	CASSLAGFGANVLTF
many	.	TRBV14	TRBJ2-1	TGTGCCAGCAGCCACTGGGTATCGGAGAATGAGCAGTTCTTC	CASSHWVSENEQFF
.	TRBD1	TRBV18	TRBJ2-1	TGTGCCAGCTCAATTTCCCAGGGGGTAAATAATGAGCAGTTCTTC	CASSISQGVNNEQFF
few	.	TRBV28	TRBJ1-1	TGTGCCAGCAGTTTACCGGCCAGGGACTACACTGAAGCTTTCTTT	CASSLPARDYTEAFF
many	.	TRBV6-5	TRBJ1-3	TGTGCCAGCAGTTACTCTGGGCCAGGGGCCCCTTCTGGAAACACCATATATTTT	CASSYSGPGAPSGNTIYF
few	TRBD2	TRBV2	TRBJ2-1	TGTGCCAGCAGTGAGGTGGCTAGCGGGAACAATGAGCAGTTCTTC	CASSEVASGNNEQFF
.	.	TRBV3-1	TRBJ1-5	TGTGCCAGCAGCCAGTGCTTAGGGTGTCAGCCCCAGCATTTT	CASSQCLGCQPQHF
many	.	TRBV3-1	TRBJ1-1	TGTGCCAGCAGCCAAACCTATAACACTGAAGCTTTCTTT	CASSQTYNTEAFF
.	.	TRBV19	TRBJ1-5	TGTGCCAGTAGTCTAAAAGGACCCTCCATGGCAAGCAATCAGCCCCAGCATTTT	CASSLKGPSMASNQPQHF
.	TRBD1	TRBV12-5	TRBJ2-1	TGTGCTAGTGGTTTGACCGCCGGGACAGATCCATTTTACAATGAGCAGTTCTTC	CASGLTAGTDPFYNEQFF
.	.	TRBV29-1	TRBJ2-7	TGCAGCGTTCGCAGGAGTGGGATTTACGAGCAGTACTTC	CSVRRSGIYEQYF
.	.	TRBV6-5	TRBJ2-2	TGTGCCAGCAGTTATTCCAGCCGAGGCGGGGAGCTGTTTTTT	CASSYSSRGGELFF
.	TRBD1	TRBV12-3/TRBV12-4	TRBJ1-5	TGTGCCAGCAGTCGTGACAGGGACAATCAGCCCCAGCATTTT	CASSRDRDNQPQHF
.	.	TRBV9	TRBJ2-1	TGTGCCAGCAGCCCCGACATAGGTTTGCGTGAGCAGTTCTTC	CASSPDIGLREQFF